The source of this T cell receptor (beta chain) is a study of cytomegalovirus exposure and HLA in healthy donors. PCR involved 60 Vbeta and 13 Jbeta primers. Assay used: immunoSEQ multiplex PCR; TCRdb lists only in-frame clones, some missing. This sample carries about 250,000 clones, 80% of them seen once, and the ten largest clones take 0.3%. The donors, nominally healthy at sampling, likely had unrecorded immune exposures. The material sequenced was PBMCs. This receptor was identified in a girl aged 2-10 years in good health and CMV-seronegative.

Here the CDR3 DNA reads TGCGCCAGCAGCCAGGGGGGGTCTTACAATGAGCAGTTCTTC. Protein sequence: CASSQGGSYNEQFF. The chain couples TRBV4-1 to TRBJ2-1; 7 bases map to TRBD2. CDR3 length: 14 residues. The junction had 3 bases not matched to a gene; V was cut back by 3 bases and J by 4 bases. Germline V lookup: CDR1 MGHRA, CDR2 YSYEKL.